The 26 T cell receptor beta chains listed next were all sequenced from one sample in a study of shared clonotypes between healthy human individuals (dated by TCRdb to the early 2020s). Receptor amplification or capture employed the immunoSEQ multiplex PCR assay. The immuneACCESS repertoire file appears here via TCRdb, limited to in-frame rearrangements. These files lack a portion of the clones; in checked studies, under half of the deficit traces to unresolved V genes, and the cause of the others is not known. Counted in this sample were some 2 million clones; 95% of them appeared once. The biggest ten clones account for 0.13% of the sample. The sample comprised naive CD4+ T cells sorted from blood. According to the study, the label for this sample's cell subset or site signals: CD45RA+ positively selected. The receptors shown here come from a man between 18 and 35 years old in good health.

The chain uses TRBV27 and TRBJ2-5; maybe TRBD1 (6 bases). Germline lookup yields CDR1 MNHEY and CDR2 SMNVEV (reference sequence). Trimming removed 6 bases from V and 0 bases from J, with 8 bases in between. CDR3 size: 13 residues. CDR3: CASRRTDQETQYF. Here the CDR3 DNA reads TGTGCCAGCAGGAGGACAGACCAAGAGACCCAGTACTTC.

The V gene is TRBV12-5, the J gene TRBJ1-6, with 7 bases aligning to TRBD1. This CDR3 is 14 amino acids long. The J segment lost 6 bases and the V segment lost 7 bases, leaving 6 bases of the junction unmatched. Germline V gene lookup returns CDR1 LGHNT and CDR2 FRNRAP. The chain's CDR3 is CASAGDSVNSPLHF. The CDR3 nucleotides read TGTGCTAGTGCCGGGGACAGCGTTAATTCACCCCTCCACTTT. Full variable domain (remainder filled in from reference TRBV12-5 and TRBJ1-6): DARVTQTPRHKVTEMGQEVTMRCQPILGHNTVFWYRQTMMQGLELLAYFRNRAPLDDSGMPKDRFSAEMPDATLATLKIQPSEPRDSAVYFCASAGDSVNSPLHFGNGTRLTVT.

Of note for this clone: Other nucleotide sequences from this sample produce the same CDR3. The CDR3 loop reads CASSLIRETQYF. For the CDR3, the DNA is TGTGCCAGCAGCTTAATTCGGGAGACCCAGTACTTC. The V gene is TRBV7-6, the J gene TRBJ2-5, with D unclear. CDR3 size: 12 residues. Trimming cost V 2 bases and J 5 bases, with 6 bases left between them. Germline CDR1 reads SGHVS; CDR2 reads FNYEAQ.

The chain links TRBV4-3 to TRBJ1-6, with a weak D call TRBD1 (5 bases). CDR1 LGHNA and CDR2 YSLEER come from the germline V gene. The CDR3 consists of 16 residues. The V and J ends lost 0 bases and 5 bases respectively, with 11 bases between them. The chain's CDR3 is CASSQDRVANNSPLHF. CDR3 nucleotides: TGCGCCAGCAGCCAAGACAGGGTCGCAAATAATTCACCCCTCCACTTT.

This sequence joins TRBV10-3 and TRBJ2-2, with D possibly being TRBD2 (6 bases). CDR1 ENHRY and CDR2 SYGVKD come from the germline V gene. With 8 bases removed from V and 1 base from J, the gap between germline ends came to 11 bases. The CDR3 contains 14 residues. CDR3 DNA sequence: TGTGCCATCGGTGGTAGCGGGAACACCGGGGAGCTGTTTTTT. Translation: CAIGGSGNTGELFF.

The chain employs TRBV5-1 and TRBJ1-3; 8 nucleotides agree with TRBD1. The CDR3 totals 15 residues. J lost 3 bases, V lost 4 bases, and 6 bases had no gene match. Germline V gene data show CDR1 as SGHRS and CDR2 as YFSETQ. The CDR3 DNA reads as TGCGCCAGCAGCCCCGGACAGGGTGTTGGAAACACCATATATTTT. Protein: CASSPGQGVGNTIYF.

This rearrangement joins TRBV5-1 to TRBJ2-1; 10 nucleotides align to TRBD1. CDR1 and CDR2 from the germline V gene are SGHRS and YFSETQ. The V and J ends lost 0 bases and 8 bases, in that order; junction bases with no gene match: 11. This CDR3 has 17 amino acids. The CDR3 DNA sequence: TGCGCCAGCAGCTTGGTGCCGATTACCGGGACAGGGGATGAGCAGTTCTTC. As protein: CASSLVPITGTGDEQFF.

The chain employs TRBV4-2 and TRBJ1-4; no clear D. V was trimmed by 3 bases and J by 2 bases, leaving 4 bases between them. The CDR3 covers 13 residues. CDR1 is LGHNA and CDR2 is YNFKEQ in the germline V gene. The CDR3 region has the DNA TGTGCCAGCAGCCAGTTGACTAATGAAAAACTGTTTTTT. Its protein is CASSQLTNEKLFF.

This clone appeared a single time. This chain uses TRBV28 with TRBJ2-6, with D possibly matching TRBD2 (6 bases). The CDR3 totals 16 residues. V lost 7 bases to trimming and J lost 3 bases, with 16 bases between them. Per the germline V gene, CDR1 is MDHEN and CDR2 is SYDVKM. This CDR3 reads CASTIGGSGGANVLTF. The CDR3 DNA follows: TGTGCCAGCACCATCGGAGGGAGCGGTGGGGCCAACGTCCTGACTTTC. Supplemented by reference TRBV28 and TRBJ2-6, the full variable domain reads DVKVTQSSRYLVKRTGEKVFLECVQDMDHENMFWYRQDPGLGLRLIYFSYDVKMKEKGDIPEGYSVSREKKERFSLILESASTNQTSMYLCASTIGGSGGANVLTFGAGSRLTVL.

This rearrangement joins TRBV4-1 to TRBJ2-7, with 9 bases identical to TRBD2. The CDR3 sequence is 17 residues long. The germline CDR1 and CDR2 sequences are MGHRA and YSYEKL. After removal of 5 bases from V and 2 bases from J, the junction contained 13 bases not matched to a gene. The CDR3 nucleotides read TGCGCCAGCAGCGATTATAGCGGGGGTGAGGACCCCTACGAGCAGTACTTC. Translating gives CASSDYSGGEDPYEQYF.

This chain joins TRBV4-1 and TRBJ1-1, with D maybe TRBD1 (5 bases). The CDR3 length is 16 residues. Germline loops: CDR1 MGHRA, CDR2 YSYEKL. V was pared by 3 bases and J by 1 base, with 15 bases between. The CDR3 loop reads CASSQLEARENTEAFF. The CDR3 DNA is TGCGCCAGCAGCCAGCTCGAAGCCAGGGAGAACACTGAAGCTTTCTTT.

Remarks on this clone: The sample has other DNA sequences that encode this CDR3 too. The CDR3 sequence is CASSLDSSGGSYEQYF. CDR3 DNA sequence: TGCGCCAGCAGCTTGGACTCTTCCGGGGGCTCCTACGAGCAGTACTTC. V is TRBV5-1 and J is TRBJ2-7, with D tentatively TRBD2 (6 bases). V lost 0 bases and J 0 bases, leaving 13 bases between the germline ends. Germline V gene sequence: CDR1 SGHRS, CDR2 YFSETQ. The CDR3 has 16 residues.

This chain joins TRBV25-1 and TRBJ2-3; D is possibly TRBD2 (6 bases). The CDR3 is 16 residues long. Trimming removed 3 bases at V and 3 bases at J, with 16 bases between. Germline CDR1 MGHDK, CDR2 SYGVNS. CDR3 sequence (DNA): TGTGCCAGCAGTGATAAAATGGGGGGAGAGACAGATACGCAGTATTTT. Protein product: CASSDKMGGETDTQYF.

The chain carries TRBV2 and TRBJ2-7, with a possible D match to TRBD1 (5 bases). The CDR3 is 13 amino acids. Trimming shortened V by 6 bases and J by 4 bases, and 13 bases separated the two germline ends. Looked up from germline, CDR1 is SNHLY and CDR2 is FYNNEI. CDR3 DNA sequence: TGTGCCAGCAGAGGCTCAGGGATTTACGAGCAGTACTTC. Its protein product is CASRGSGIYEQYF. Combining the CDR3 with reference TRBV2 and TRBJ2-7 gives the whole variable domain EPEVTQTPSHQVTQMGQEVILRCVPISNHLYFYWYRQILGQKVEFLVSFYNNEISEKSEIFDDQFSVERPDGSNFTLKIRSTKLEDSAMYFCASRGSGIYEQYFGPGTRLTVT.

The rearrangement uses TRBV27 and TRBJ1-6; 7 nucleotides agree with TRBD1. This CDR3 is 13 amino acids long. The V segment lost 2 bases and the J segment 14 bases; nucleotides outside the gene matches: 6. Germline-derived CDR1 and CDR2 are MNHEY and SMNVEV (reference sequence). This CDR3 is CASSLSRGAALHF. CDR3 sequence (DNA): TGTGCCAGCAGTTTAAGCAGGGGGGCGGCCCTCCACTTT.

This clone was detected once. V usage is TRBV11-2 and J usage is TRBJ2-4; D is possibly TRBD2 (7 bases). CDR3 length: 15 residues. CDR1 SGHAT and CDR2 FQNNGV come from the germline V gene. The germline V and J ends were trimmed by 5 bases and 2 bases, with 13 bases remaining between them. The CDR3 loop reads CASSASGGPKNIQYF. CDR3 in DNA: TGTGCCAGCAGCGCCTCGGGGGGCCCCAAAAACATTCAGTACTTC. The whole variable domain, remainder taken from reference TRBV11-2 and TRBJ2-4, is EAGVAQSPRYKIIEKRQSVAFWCNPISGHATLYWYQQILGQGPKLLIQFQNNGVVDDSQLPKDRFSAERLKGVDSTLKIQPAKLEDSAVYLCASSASGGPKNIQYFGAGTRLSVL.

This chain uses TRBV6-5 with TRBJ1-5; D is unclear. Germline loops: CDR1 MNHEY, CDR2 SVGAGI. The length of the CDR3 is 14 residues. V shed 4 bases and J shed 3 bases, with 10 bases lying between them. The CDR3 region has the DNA TGTGCCAGCAGTTCCGTCACCCACAATCAGCCCCAGCATTTT. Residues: CASSSVTHNQPQHF.

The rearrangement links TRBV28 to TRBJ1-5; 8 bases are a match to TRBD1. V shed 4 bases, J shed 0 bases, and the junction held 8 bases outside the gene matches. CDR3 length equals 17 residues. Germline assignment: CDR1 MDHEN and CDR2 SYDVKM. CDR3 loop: CASSSPGQGYSNQPQHF. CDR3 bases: TGTGCCAGCAGTTCCCCCGGACAGGGCTATAGCAATCAGCCCCAGCATTTT.

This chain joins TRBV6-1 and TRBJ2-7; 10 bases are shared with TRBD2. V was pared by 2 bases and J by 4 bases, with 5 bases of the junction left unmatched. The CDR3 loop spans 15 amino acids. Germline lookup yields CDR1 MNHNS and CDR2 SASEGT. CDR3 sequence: CASSEPGLAPYEQYF. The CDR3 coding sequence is TGTGCCAGCAGTGAACCGGGACTAGCGCCGTACGAGCAGTACTTC.

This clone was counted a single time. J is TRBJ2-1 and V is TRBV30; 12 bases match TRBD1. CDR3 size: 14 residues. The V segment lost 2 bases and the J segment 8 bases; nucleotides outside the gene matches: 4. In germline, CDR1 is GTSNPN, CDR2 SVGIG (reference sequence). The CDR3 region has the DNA TGTGCCTGGAGTCCCGGGACAGGGGGCCATGAGCAGTTCTTC. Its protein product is CAWSPGTGGHEQFF.

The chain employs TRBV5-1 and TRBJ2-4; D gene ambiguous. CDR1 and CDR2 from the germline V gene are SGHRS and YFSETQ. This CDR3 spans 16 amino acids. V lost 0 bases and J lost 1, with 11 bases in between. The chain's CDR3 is CASSLAPSGAKNIQYF. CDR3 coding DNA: TGCGCCAGCAGCTTGGCGCCTAGTGGGGCCAAAAACATTCAGTACTTC.

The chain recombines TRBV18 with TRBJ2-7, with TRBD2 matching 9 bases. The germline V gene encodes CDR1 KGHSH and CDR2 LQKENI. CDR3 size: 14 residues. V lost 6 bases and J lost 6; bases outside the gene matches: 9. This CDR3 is CASSVGTSPSEQYF. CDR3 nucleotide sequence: TGTGCCAGCTCCGTCGGGACTAGCCCGTCCGAGCAGTACTTC. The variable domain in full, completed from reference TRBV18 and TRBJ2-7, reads NAGVMQNPRHLVRRRGQEARLRCSPMKGHSHVYWYRQLPEEGLKFMVYLQKENIIDESGMPKERFSAEFPKEGPSILRIQQVVRGDSAAYFCASSVGTSPSEQYFGPGTRLTVT.

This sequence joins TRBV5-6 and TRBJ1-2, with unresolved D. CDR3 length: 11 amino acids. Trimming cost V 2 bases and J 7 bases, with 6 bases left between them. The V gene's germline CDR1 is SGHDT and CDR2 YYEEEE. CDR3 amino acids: CASSFSSGYTF. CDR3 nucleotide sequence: TGTGCCAGCAGCTTCTCCTCTGGCTACACCTTC.

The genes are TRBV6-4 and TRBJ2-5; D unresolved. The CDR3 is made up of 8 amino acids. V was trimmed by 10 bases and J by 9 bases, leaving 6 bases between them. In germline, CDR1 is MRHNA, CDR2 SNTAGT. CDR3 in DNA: TGTGCCATCCCCGCCCAGTACTTC. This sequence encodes CAIPAQYF.

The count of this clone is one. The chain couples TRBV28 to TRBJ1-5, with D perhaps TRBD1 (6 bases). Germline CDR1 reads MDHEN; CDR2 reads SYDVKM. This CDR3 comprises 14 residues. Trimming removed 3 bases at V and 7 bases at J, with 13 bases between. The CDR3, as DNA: TGTGCCAGCAGTTTGGGGGGGGCGGCGCAGCCCCAGCATTTT. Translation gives CASSLGGAAQPQHF.

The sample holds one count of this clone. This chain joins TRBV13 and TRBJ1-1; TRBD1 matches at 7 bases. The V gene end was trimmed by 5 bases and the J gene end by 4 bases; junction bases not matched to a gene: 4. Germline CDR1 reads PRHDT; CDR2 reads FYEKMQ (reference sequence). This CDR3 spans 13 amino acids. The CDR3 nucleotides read TGTGCCAGCAGCCCCGGGACAGCCACTGAAGCTTTCTTT. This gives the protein CASSPGTATEAFF. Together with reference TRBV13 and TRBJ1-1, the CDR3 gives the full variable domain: AAGVIQSPRHLIKEKRETATLKCYPIPRHDTVYWYQQGPGQDPQFLISFYEKMQSDKGSIPDRFSAQQFSDYHSELNMSSLELGDSALYFCASSPGTATEAFFGQGTRLTVV.